One sample yielded the 32 T cell receptor beta chains listed below, sequenced in a study of shared clonotypes between healthy human individuals. Profiled with immunoSEQ multiplex PCR; TCRdb holds only in-frame clones, not every one. The profile shows some 800,000 clones, around 92% of them singletons. It was CD45RO-negative cells, positively selected for CCR7, that made up naive CD8 cells, with terminally differentiated effector memory CD45RA+ cells excluded. Material: naive CD8+ T cells sorted from blood. The receptors come from a man aged 30 to 45 in good health.

A note on this clone: Other DNA sequences within the sample encode an identical CDR3. The chain is built from TRBV9 and TRBJ1-5, with D tentatively TRBD1 (5 bases). The V and J ends lost 2 bases and 4 bases respectively, with 10 bases between them. Per germline, CDR1 SGDLS and CDR2 YYNGEE. The CDR3 is 14 amino acids. The CDR3 sequence: CASSVGDGNQPQHF. Written as DNA, the CDR3 is TGTGCCAGCAGCGTTGGGGACGGAAATCAGCCCCAGCATTTT.

CDR3 in amino acids: CASSLRRSASAEQFF. CDR3 in DNA: TGTGCCAGCAGCTTACGCAGGTCTGCAAGTGCTGAGCAGTTCTTC. The V gene is TRBV7-8, the J gene TRBJ2-1; D is uncertain. This CDR3 has 15 amino acids. Trimming removed 2 bases from V and 9 bases from J, with 17 bases in between. Germline CDR1 is SGHVS and CDR2 is FQNEAQ.

V usage is TRBV4-3 and J usage is TRBJ2-3; D call uncertain. The CDR3 is 17 residues long. CDR1 and CDR2 from the germline V gene are LGHNA and YSLEER. V lost 0 bases to trimming and J lost 2 bases, with 15 bases between them. The CDR3 bases are TGCGCCAGCAGCCAAGATTCGGACCGGGCCGACACAGATACGCAGTATTTT. Translating gives CASSQDSDRADTDTQYF.

The chain recombines TRBV2 with TRBJ2-5, with 10 bases aligning to TRBD1. With 3 bases clipped from V and 1 base from J, the junction kept 5 bases outside the gene matches. The CDR3 loop spans 16 amino acids. The V gene's germline CDR1 is SNHLY and CDR2 FYNNEI. CDR3 residues: CASSERDRGRQETQYF. In DNA form, the CDR3 reads TGTGCCAGCAGTGAGCGGGACAGGGGCCGCCAAGAGACCCAGTACTTC. The complete variable domain, with remaining parts taken from reference TRBV2 and TRBJ2-5, reads EPEVTQTPSHQVTQMGQEVILRCVPISNHLYFYWYRQILGQKVEFLVSFYNNEISEKSEIFDDQFSVERPDGSNFTLKIRSTKLEDSAMYFCASSERDRGRQETQYFGPGTRLLVL.

The chain joins TRBV29-1 to TRBJ2-4; D not certain. CDR3 size: 15 residues. V lost 4 bases to trimming and J lost 0 bases, with 13 bases between them. Germline V gives CDR1 SQVTM, CDR2 ANQGSEA. The CDR3 DNA reads as TGCAGCGTTGTGCGAGGCAGCCTAGCCAAAAACATTCAGTACTTC. This gives the protein CSVVRGSLAKNIQYF.

The chain is built from TRBV6-1 and TRBJ1-5, with D possibly matching TRBD1 (5 bases). Trimming shortened V by 2 bases and J by 2 bases, and 10 bases separated the two germline ends. This CDR3 has 15 residues. CDR1 MNHNS and CDR2 SASEGT come from the germline V gene. CDR3 sequence (DNA): TGTGCCAGCAGTGAATGGGGGGGTGGCAATCAGCCCCAGCATTTT. This sequence encodes CASSEWGGGNQPQHF.

V gene TRBV27 combines with J gene TRBJ2-3, with D possibly matching TRBD2 (6 bases). Germline lookup yields CDR1 MNHEY and CDR2 SMNVEV (reference sequence). CDR3 size: 15 residues. V shed 5 bases and J shed 0 bases, with 12 bases lying between them. The CDR3 nucleotides read TGTGCCAGCAGTCCGAGCGGGCCTAGCACAGATACGCAGTATTTT. Protein: CASSPSGPSTDTQYF.

V and J are TRBV29-1 and TRBJ2-1; 8 positions agree with TRBD1. Per the germline V gene, CDR1 is SQVTM and CDR2 is ANQGSEA. The CDR3 sequence is 16 residues long. Unmatched junction bases numbered 9, after V lost 1 base and J lost 4 bases. CDR3 amino acids: CSVEGLQGGLYNEQFF. The CDR3 DNA reads TGCAGCGTTGAAGGGTTACAGGGGGGTCTATACAATGAGCAGTTCTTC.

The chain has TRBV5-6 and TRBJ1-3, with D tentatively TRBD1 (6 bases). Trimming removed 1 base at V and 6 bases at J, with 8 bases between. CDR3 length: 13 amino acids. CDR1 and CDR2 from the germline V gene are SGHDT and YYEEEE. CDR3 region: CASSLQGLNTIYF. Here the CDR3 DNA reads TGTGCCAGCAGCTTGCAGGGGCTAAACACCATATATTTT. Full variable domain (outside the CDR3, taken from reference TRBV5-6 and TRBJ1-3): DAGVTQSPTHLIKTRGQQVTLRCSPKSGHDTVSWYQQALGQGPQFIFQYYEEEERQRGNFPDRFSGHQFPNYSSELNVNALLLGDSALYLCASSLQGLNTIYFGEGSWLTVV.

The genes are TRBV29-1 and TRBJ2-7; weak D call: TRBD1 (6 bases). There are 15 residues in the CDR3. Germline V gives CDR1 SQVTM, CDR2 ANQGSEA. Trimming shortened V by 4 bases and J by 0 bases, and 16 bases separated the two germline ends. CDR3 in amino acids: CSVGGGRLSSYEQYF. The DNA of the CDR3 is TGCAGCGTTGGAGGGGGACGGCTGAGCTCCTACGAGCAGTACTTC.

The chain recombines TRBV7-6 with TRBJ2-1; weak D call: TRBD2 (5 bases). Deletions cut 0 bases from V and 3 bases from J, with 9 bases between. Per the germline V gene, CDR1 is SGHVS and CDR2 is FNYEAQ. The CDR3 runs 15 residues. CDR3 coding DNA: TGTGCCAGCAGCTTAGCTCTAGCCGTCTACAATGAGCAGTTCTTC. This gives the protein CASSLALAVYNEQFF.

Comments on this clone: Other DNA sequences within the sample encode an identical CDR3. The gene calls are TRBV27 and TRBJ2-7, with a possible D match to TRBD1 (6 bases). Germline-derived CDR1 and CDR2 are MNHEY and SMNVEV (reference sequence). The CDR3 covers 13 residues. Trimming removed 3 bases from V and 3 bases from J, with 9 bases in between. The CDR3 here is CASSFGTNYEQYF. The CDR3 DNA follows: TGTGCCAGCAGTTTTGGGACAAACTACGAGCAGTACTTC.

The chain couples TRBV29-1 to TRBJ1-4; 8 bases match TRBD1. CDR1 and CDR2 from the germline V gene are SQVTM and ANQGSEA. This CDR3 is built from 15 residues. Unmatched junction bases numbered 12, after V lost 5 bases and J lost 7 bases. CDR3 sequence reads: CSVPVLTGEGEKLFF. In DNA form, the CDR3 reads TGCAGCGTTCCTGTTTTGACAGGGGAAGGTGAAAAACTGTTTTTT.

The genes are TRBV2 and TRBJ2-3; the D is unclear. V was clipped by 3 bases and J by 1 base, with 14 bases between them. Germline loops: CDR1 SNHLY, CDR2 FYNNEI. The length of the CDR3 is 16 residues. CDR3 coding DNA: TGTGCCAGCAGTGATCCCAGGACCAGCGGCACAGATACGCAGTATTTT. Protein product: CASSDPRTSGTDTQYF.

The chain has TRBV4-1 and TRBJ1-2; 8 bases are a match to TRBD1. Germline lookup yields CDR1 MGHRA and CDR2 YSYEKL. This CDR3 comprises 14 residues. J lost 4 bases, V lost 1 base, and 2 bases had no gene match. CDR3 in amino acids: CASSQGTGTYGYTF. Here the CDR3 DNA reads TGCGCCAGCAGCCAAGGGACAGGGACCTATGGCTACACCTTC.

V usage is TRBV9 and J usage is TRBJ2-1; D is uncertain. Per germline, CDR1 SGDLS and CDR2 YYNGEE. The CDR3 is made up of 15 amino acids. Between the trimmed V and J ends, which lost 4 bases and 6 bases, there was a span of 17 bases. CDR3 sequence (DNA): TGTGCCAGCAGCCCCAGGTCCTTAGATGGCAATGAGCAGTTCTTC. It yields the protein CASSPRSLDGNEQFF. Supplemented by reference TRBV9 and TRBJ2-1, the full variable domain reads DSGVTQTPKHLITATGQRVTLRCSPRSGDLSVYWYQQSLDQGLQFLIQYYNGEERAKGNILERFSAQQFPDLHSELNLSSLELGDSALYFCASSPRSLDGNEQFFGPGTRLTVL.

The gene calls are TRBV19 and TRBJ2-7, with a tentative D call TRBD2 (5 bases). CDR1 and CDR2 (germline): LNHDA, SQIVND (reference sequence). Trimming took off 6 bases at V and 6 bases at J, with 15 bases between the two ends. CDR3 size: 13 residues. Written as DNA, the CDR3 is TGTGCCAGTAGCCGGGGTTTGCGAGGCGAGCAGTACTTC. As protein: CASSRGLRGEQYF.

In its sample, this clone was seen once. The chain employs TRBV7-6 and TRBJ2-3; 8 bases map to TRBD1. CDR1 and CDR2 from the germline V gene are SGHVS and FNYEAQ. The CDR3 spans 14 residues. The V gene end was trimmed by 5 bases and the J gene end by 10 bases; junction bases not matched to a gene: 11. The CDR3 loop is CASSADRGKNSQYF. The CDR3 DNA follows: TGTGCCAGCAGCGCCGACAGGGGAAAGAATTCGCAGTATTTT.

This chain joins TRBV6-6 and TRBJ1-5; possible D gene TRBD1, 5 bases. V shed 7 bases and J shed 4 bases, with 14 bases lying between them. The germline gives CDR1 MNHNY, CDR2 SVGAGI (reference sequence). The CDR3 length is 14 residues. The CDR3 loop is CASKKWDPNQPQHF. As DNA, the CDR3 is TGTGCCAGCAAGAAATGGGACCCAAATCAGCCCCAGCATTTT.

V gene TRBV2 combines with J gene TRBJ2-7, with D unresolved. Germline V gene data show CDR1 as SNHLY and CDR2 as FYNNEI. This CDR3 is 15 amino acids long. Trimming pared 7 bases from V and 2 bases from J, leaving 18 bases between. CDR3 sequence: CASKGPQLYPYEQYF. In DNA form, the CDR3 reads TGTGCCAGCAAGGGCCCCCAGCTGTATCCCTACGAGCAGTACTTC.

With regard to this clone: Other nucleotide sequences from this sample produce the same CDR3. The chain employs TRBV9 and TRBJ2-2; no clear D gene. V was trimmed by 0 bases and J by 6 bases, leaving 3 bases between them. The germline gives CDR1 SGDLS, CDR2 YYNGEE. CDR3 length equals 12 residues. The CDR3 region is CASSVDSGELFF. CDR3 nucleotide sequence: TGTGCCAGCAGCGTAGATTCCGGGGAGCTGTTTTTT.

The rearrangement links TRBV7-2 to TRBJ2-3; 9 bases agree with TRBD1. The CDR3 is 19 amino acids. Germline V gives CDR1 SGHTA, CDR2 FQGNSA. Unmatched junction bases numbered 12, after V lost 1 base and J lost 1 base. DNA of the CDR3: TGTGCCAGCAGCTTAGATGGGTACAGGGGGCGGCGGGGCACAGATACGCAGTATTTT. It codes for CASSLDGYRGRRGTDTQYF.

The chain joins TRBV28 to TRBJ2-1; TRBD2 aligns across 13 bases. The ends lost 5 bases at V and 8 bases at J; junction bases unmatched: 9. The CDR3 is 16 residues long. The germline V gene has CDR1 MDHEN and CDR2 SYDVKM. The CDR3 nucleotides read TGTGCCAGCAGTACCTACTGGACTAGCGGGGGCCATGAGCAGTTCTTC. It is translated as CASSTYWTSGGHEQFF.

The rearrangement joins TRBV29-1 to TRBJ2-7; 7 bases map to TRBD1. CDR1 is SQVTM, CDR2 ANQGSEA, per germline. The CDR3 has 11 amino acids. Unmatched junction bases numbered 5, after V lost 8 bases and J lost 4 bases. CDR3 sequence: CSTGTAYEQYF. As DNA, the CDR3 is TGCAGCACCGGGACAGCATACGAGCAGTACTTC.

The genes are TRBV9 and TRBJ2-3; D possibly corresponds to TRBD2 (6 bases). Trimming took 0 bases from V and 11 from J, leaving 31 bases between them. CDR1 is SGDLS and CDR2 is YYNGEE in the germline V gene. The CDR3 loop spans 19 amino acids. The DNA for the CDR3 is TGTGCCAGCAGCGTAGATTCTATTTTGTGGGAGACCGGGTCCGGGGGGCAGTATTTT. Translating gives CASSVDSILWETGSGGQYF.

The rearrangement links TRBV4-3 to TRBJ1-2; D is undetermined. CDR1 LGHNA and CDR2 YSLEER come from the germline V gene. The CDR3 runs 14 residues. The V and J ends lost 4 bases and 0 bases respectively, with 9 bases between them. The CDR3 nucleotides read TGCGCCAGCAGCCCCGGGCGACCTAACTATGGCTACACCTTC. Residues: CASSPGRPNYGYTF.

The chain combines TRBV2 with TRBJ2-2; maybe TRBD1 (6 bases). Germline V CDR1 and CDR2: SNHLY, FYNNEI. V lost 9 bases and J lost 1, with 12 bases in between. The CDR3 has 14 residues. The CDR3 protein is CARNRDMNTGELFF. The CDR3 DNA is TGTGCCAGAAACAGGGACATGAACACCGGGGAGCTGTTTTTT.

This clone appeared a single time. The V and J genes are TRBV13 and TRBJ2-7; no reliable D call. The CDR3 totals 12 residues. V was clipped by 4 bases and J by 3 bases, with 7 bases between them. Germline-derived CDR1 and CDR2 are PRHDT and FYEKMQ (reference sequence). This CDR3 is CASSYRNYEQYF. The CDR3 nucleotides are TGTGCCAGCAGCTACCGTAACTACGAGCAGTACTTC.

This chain uses TRBV6-4 with TRBJ2-3; D may be TRBD1 (5 bases). Deletions cut 2 bases from V and 2 bases from J, with 11 bases between. CDR1 is MRHNA, CDR2 SNTAGT, per germline. The CDR3 spans 15 residues. The CDR3 region has the DNA TGTGCCAGCAGTGACGGGGCAGGAACCACAGATACGCAGTATTTT. Translating it yields CASSDGAGTTDTQYF.

The rearrangement joins TRBV16 to TRBJ2-7; a weak D match, TRBD1 (5 bases). Between the trimmed V and J ends, which lost 0 bases and 7 bases, there was a span of 10 bases. This CDR3 comprises 13 residues. Per germline, CDR1 KGHSY and CDR2 FQNENV. CDR3 residues: CASSQSSRVEQYF. CDR3 nucleotide sequence: TGTGCCAGCAGCCAATCGTCCAGGGTTGAGCAGTACTTC.

The chain employs TRBV5-8 and TRBJ2-5, with 9 positions matching TRBD2. V trimming: 2 bases; J trimming: 3 bases; junction bases outside the gene matches: 5. The CDR3 contains 15 residues. CDR1 SGHTS and CDR2 YDEGEE come from the germline V gene. Here the CDR3 reads CASSFLGTSKETQYF. CDR3 coding DNA: TGTGCCAGCAGCTTCCTCGGGACTAGCAAAGAGACCCAGTACTTC.

The chain carries TRBV29-1 and TRBJ2-1; D may be TRBD2 (5 bases). CDR3 length: 13 residues. Trimming took off 4 bases at V and 3 bases at J, with 10 bases between the two ends. CDR1 and CDR2 (germline): SQVTM, ANQGSEA. CDR3 region: CSVVSGHYNEQFF. Written as DNA, the CDR3 is TGCAGCGTTGTCAGCGGTCACTACAATGAGCAGTTCTTC.